This T cell receptor beta chain emerged from a study of a mutant IDH1 vaccine in newly diagnosed glioma. The wider study: Either 4-6 weeks after radiotherapy alone or alongside temozolomide, vaccination was begun. Previous care, which was radiotherapy, temozolomide, or both, most often involved both.

Sequencing was performed with immunoSEQ multiplex PCR; in TCRdb, only in-frame clones are kept and a portion is missing. The sample lists tens of thousands of clones; about four fifths were seen once. Notes on this clone: Its antigen remains unidentified.

Points from the study as a whole: Among top peripheral T cell clonotypes, changes seemed unrelated to pseudoprogression. Across multiple MHC alleles, 93.3% of patients had vaccine-induced responses.

This CDR3 contains 11 residues. Trimming pared 1 base from V and 10 bases from J, leaving 5 bases between. The germline CDR1 and CDR2 sequences are SGHTA and FQGNSA. Time point specified: week 11, during vaccination. The investigators gave 300 ug of mutant IDH1 20-mer peptide in each vaccine dose, together with topical imiquimod. The material sequenced was PBMCs, taken from a glioma patient whose treatment included an IDH1 peptide vaccine. The receptor was isolated from a man aged 50 to 59 with glioma. The rearrangement joins TRBV7-2 to TRBJ2-1, with a tentative D call TRBD2 (5 bases). As DNA, the CDR3 is TGTGCCAGCAGCTTAGGAGGGGAGCAGTTCTTC. Translated, it gives CASSLGGEQFF.